The entry below describes one T cell receptor beta chain. This table comes from immunoSEQ multiplex PCR, and its TCRdb copy is limited to in-frame clones, with some not included. This table holds roughly 380,000 clones, more than 70% found once. This sample was included in a study of blood T cell repertoires in COVID-19. The TCR comes from a woman in her thirties who had been exposed to COVID-19. The sequencing input was PBMCs or T cells enriched from blood (not recorded which).

The chain's CDR3 is CASSSRGFQGARTEAFF. The CDR3 DNA reads TGTGCCAGCAGCTCAAGGGGGTTTCAGGGGGCGAGGACTGAAGCTTTCTTT. The chain couples TRBV7-8 to TRBJ1-1, with TRBD1 matching 8 bases. Per the germline V gene, CDR1 is SGHVS and CDR2 is FQNEAQ. The CDR3 is 17 amino acids. The ends lost 4 bases at V and 5 bases at J; junction bases unmatched: 15.